The text below deals with one TCR beta chain. This clonotype was counted many times. The clone's antigen remains unknown. No much larger clone exists at a distance of one base, and base qualities are not known. V lost 3 bases and J lost 4 bases; the stretch between them is 19 bases long. Taken from cysteine to phenylalanine, the CDR3 has 16 residues. The kept DNA is CDR3 alone, 48 bases in frame from the first base. CDR1 and CDR2, looked up from the germline V gene (reference sequence), are DFQATT and SNEGSKA. This was a case-control study nested in a cohort of healthcare workers in London, UK, who had nasopharyngeal swab PCR tests and blood samples taken every week. Healthcare workers were recruited during the week of the UK lockdown, between 23 and 31 March 2020, and followed weekly for up to 16 weeks. Library prep was done by 5' RACE. Instrument used: NextSeq 500. In the TCR library protocol, unique molecular identifiers were attached to individual cDNA molecules to correct for PCR bias and sequencing error. Sequencing covered both TCR alpha and beta chains, and within each sample the abundances of alpha and beta sequences were tightly co-correlated. Per the authors' processing: Decombinator V4 was used to perform V gene, J gene and CDR3 annotation of TCR sequences. Expanded TCRs were defined as changing significantly between any two time points under a Poisson model with p below 0.0001. TCR abundances were normalised to the total number of TCRs sequenced per sample and expressed as counts per million. MAIT TCRs were defined by TRAV1-2 paired with TRAJ12, TRAJ20 or TRAJ33, and iNKT TCRs by TRAV10 paired with TRAJ18. VDJdb, accessed 1 November 2021, was searched for CMV, EBV and SARS-CoV-2 annotated TCRs, excluding TCRs annotated for multiple antigens. TCRdb ran its own pipeline on the public reads, namely fastp trimming at Q25 and MiXCR clone calling, and kept in-frame beta chains. For every CDR3 protein sequence, its rows merge into one entry that carries the most common genes and DNA. What appears here as the V and J calls and clone size reflects TCRdb's work, not the paper's. In all, the sample holds around 52,000 distinct CDR3 sequences, and around a tenth of those were seen once. Roughly 10% of the sample rests with the top ten.

This record comes from a study of early T cells in non-severe SARS-CoV-2 infection (dated by TCRdb to the early 2020s). Notes on the research overall: TCR sequencing used bulk RNA from unsorted whole blood, so alpha and beta chains could not be paired. Beyond this particular receptor, the publication reports: VDJdb matching was skewed toward anti-spike CD8 responses and likely underestimated virus-specific expansions by missing private and CD4 specificities.

The clonotype comes from an adult who was a healthcare worker with PCR-confirmed SARS-CoV-2 infection or an uninfected control (not recorded which). Sequenced: whole blood. The chain links TRBV20-1 with TRBJ1-5, with a tentative D gene TRBD1 over 6 matching bases. The CDR3 protein is CSASPRGGTANQPQHF. The DNA sequence is given as TGCAGTGCTAGTCCCAGGGGAGGAACAGCTAATCAGCCCCAGCATTTT.